This record looks at one T cell receptor (beta chain) sequence and its context. A few counts support this clonotype. The clone's antigen remains unknown. Germline and junction disagree at one end, which may indicate a read error. The record originates from a study of molecular identifiers for immune sequencing clone quantification (dated by TCRdb to the late 2010s). For the study in its entirety: For a replicate experiment, the RNA from either approximately 20,000 or 100,000 naive CD8 T cells was divided into five aliquots, and four of those aliquots went on to sequencing. This methods study used CD8 T cells to benchmark TCR RNA copy counting and molecular-identifier clustering-based TCR repertoire sequencing (MIDCIRS). Broader findings and caveats from the paper: Modeling estimated 2.5 to 3 recovered TCR RNA copies per cell, compared with about 10 by digital PCR, which implies about 32% capture efficiency. The naive libraries included spiked-in Jurkat TCR RNA (around 9 copies' worth), and this Jurkat TCR RNA is not part of the donor repertoire. Clones above 20 RNA copies held over 99% of molecules in CMV-specific effector cells but under 1% in naive cells. A single cell's worth of spiked-in Jurkat TCR RNA was reported detectable even among some 920,000 naive CD8 T cells. When barcode sub-clustering was not used, chimeric consensus sequences inflated TCR diversity, with chimeras reaching as high as 47%. Identical TCR molecules sharing a barcode could cause highly expanded clone sizes to be underestimated.

To prepare the library, PCR was applied. Sequencing was performed on an Illumina HiSeq 4000. Bulk TCR libraries were made following a previously described method, with the TCR primers given in Table S5. The Qiagen AllPrep DNA/RNA kit was used to purify total RNA. Reads from multiple sequencing runs of the same library were pooled before analysis. The authors processed their data as follows. Reads were retained only if an exact TCR constant sequence was present, and the retained reads were trimmed to 150 nt and grouped according to their 12-nt molecular barcodes. Reads within each barcode group were sub-clustered using a 15% Levenshtein threshold, and quality-weighted consensus sequences were constructed for each RNA molecule. Non-functional sequences were removed, as were lower-count sequences one edit away from another. Based on fitting two negative binomial distributions, any barcode sub-cluster with under 20% of the maximum read count was discarded. TCRdb handled the public reads itself, with Q25 trimming in fastp and clone calling in MiXCR, and kept productive beta chains. Each entry is one CDR3 protein sequence, shown with its most common DNA and genes. TCRdb assigned the V and J calls; the authors' analysis was not used. The sample data list 350,000 or so distinct CDR3 sequences, and 20% to 25% of these were observed just once. Of the sample, roughly 0.86% falls within the top ten clones.

Naive CD8 T cell libraries were made from roughly 18,000 to 920,000 sorted cells using 10%, 30% or 50% of purified RNA. On a BD FACSAria II, naive CD8 T cells were FACS-sorted as CD8+CD4-CCR7+CD45RA+ and collected into RLT Plus buffer. Under 11 TCR copies' worth of Jurkat RNA were spiked into about 19,000-1,100,000 naive CD8 T cell samples to test detection sensitivity. CD8 T cells were enriched with RosetteSep CD8+ T Cell Enrichment Cocktail and Ficoll-Paque, followed by ACK red cell lysis. The CDR3 spans 15 residues, from the cysteine through the phenylalanine. Just CDR3 DNA is preserved here, 45 bases in frame from base 1. CDR1 is given as GTSNPN and CDR2 as SVGIG, both from the germline V gene (reference sequence).

Recombination linked TRBV30 to TRBJ1-4; a confident D gene designation cannot be given. The clonotype comes from a human donor in good health. Some libraries in this study had Jurkat cell RNA spiked in. Material: naive CD8+ T cells from blood, with Jurkat cell RNA spiked in. This sample's cell subset or site label indicates: FACS-sorted CD8+CD4-CCR7+CD45RA+ naive T cells. The nucleotide sequence is given as TGTGCCAGGAGTGTCGGTACGGCAACTAATGAAAAACTGTTTTTT. Its translation is CARSVGTATNEKLFF.